Below, 21 T cell receptor beta chains from the same sample are listed, as sequenced in a study of Graves' ophthalmopathy and Graves' hyperthyroidism. The authors amplified TCR beta CDR3 regions, and they did so from RNA transcripts for repertoire sequencing. The first-round RT-PCR employed HTBI primers together with the Qiagen OneStep RT-PCR kit. A multiplex PCR was then performed as the second round. MiXCR was run by TCRdb on the multiplex PCR reads, yielding one entry per CDR3 protein. Of more than 40,000 distinct CDR3 sequences in the sample, over 45% are singletons; the top ten hold roughly 21%. The sequencing sample was made of peripheral blood. The receptor set was obtained from an adult man with Graves' ophthalmopathy.

A remark on this clonotype: Mismatch with germline at one junction end may stem from a read error. This chain joins TRBV5-1 and TRBJ2-7; 7 nucleotides line up with TRBD2. CDR3 size: 15 residues. Germline CDR1 reads SGHRS; CDR2 reads YFSETQ. The CDR3, as DNA: TGCGCCAGCAGCTTGTTCGCGGGAGCCCCCTACGGGCAGTACTTC. This translates into CASSLFAGAPYGQYF.

This clonotype appeared many times. The chain recombines TRBV20-1 with TRBJ2-3; D not resolved. Germline values: CDR1 DFQATT, CDR2 SNEGSKA (reference sequence). The CDR3 runs to 14 residues. Trimming left V 1 base short and J 0 bases short, with 8 bases between. In nucleotides, the CDR3 is TGCAGTGCTAGAGGTTCGTTGAGCACAGATACGCAGTATTTT. This sequence encodes CSARGSLSTDTQYF.

The rearrangement links TRBV20-1 to TRBJ1-3; D is unresolved. This CDR3 has 13 residues. In germline, CDR1 is DFQATT, CDR2 SNEGSKA (reference sequence). V was shortened by 6 bases and J by 2 bases, with 11 bases between the two germline ends. The CDR3 sequence is CSAGRSTGNTIYF. CDR3 sequence (DNA): TGCAGTGCGGGGAGATCGACTGGAAACACCATATATTTT.

This clonotype was seen at least ten times. The rearrangement uses TRBV5-1 and TRBJ2-4; perhaps TRBD1 as D (5 bases). The CDR3 is made up of 15 amino acids. Per the germline V gene, CDR1 is SGHRS and CDR2 is YFSETQ. V lost 4 bases and J lost 5, with 16 bases in between. CDR3 sequence (DNA): TGCGCCAGCAGCATAGGGCAGGGTAACCAAAACATTCAGTACTTC. Encoded protein: CASSIGQGNQNIQYF. Looking up the rest from reference TRBV5-1 and TRBJ2-4 gives the full variable domain: KAGVTQTPRYLIKTRGQQVTLSCSPISGHRSVSWYQQTPGQGLQFLFEYFSETQRNKGNFPGRFSGRQFSNSRSEMNVSTLELGDSALYLCASSIGQGNQNIQYFGAGTRLSVL.

This chain uses TRBV20-1 with TRBJ2-3; TRBD1 aligns across 9 bases. V was pared by 7 bases and J by 2 bases, with 7 bases of the junction left unmatched. This CDR3 is 14 amino acids long. CDR1 and CDR2 from the germline V gene are DFQATT and SNEGSKA (reference sequence). The CDR3 is CSVLTGGTTDTQYF. The DNA of the CDR3 is TGCAGTGTTCTGACAGGGGGAACCACAGATACGCAGTATTTT.

The rearrangement uses TRBV6-5 and TRBJ1-4; 7 bases agree with TRBD1. The CDR3 length is 10 residues. Germline loops: CDR1 MNHEY, CDR2 SVGAGI. J lost 16 bases, V lost 8 bases, and 7 bases had no gene match. CDR3 sequence (DNA): TGTGCCAGCGACAGGGACAGACGGTTTTTT. It specifies CASDRDRRFF.

This clonotype was seen many times. It may be a read error: a sequence one base away is much more abundant. The chain combines TRBV20-1 with TRBJ2-7, with 9 bases lining up with TRBD2. CDR1 DFQATT and CDR2 SNEGSKA come from the germline V gene (reference sequence). J lost 3 bases, V lost 0 bases, and 9 bases had no gene match. CDR3 length equals 16 residues. CDR3 bases: TGCAGTGCTAGAGAGCCAGGGACTAGCAGCGTCTACGAGCAGTACTTC. Translation: CSAREPGTSSVYEQYF.

This clonotype has ten or more counts. This chain joins TRBV20-1 and TRBJ2-4; no clear D. V lost 0 bases and J 1 base, leaving 4 bases between the germline ends. CDR1 is DFQATT, CDR2 SNEGSKA, per germline (reference sequence). The CDR3 is made up of 13 amino acids. The CDR3 sequence: CSARDVAKNIQYF. The CDR3 region has the DNA TGCAGTGCTAGAGATGTGGCCAAAAACATTCAGTACTTC.

This clonotype has at least ten counts. The chain has TRBV7-3 and TRBJ2-5; 16 bases are a match to TRBD2. V lost 4 bases and J lost 1; bases outside the gene matches: 3. CDR1 SGHTA and CDR2 FQGTGA come from the germline V gene. The CDR3 loop spans 17 amino acids. The CDR3 spells CASSSGLAGGGQETQYF. CDR3 DNA sequence: TGTGCCAGCAGCTCGGGACTAGCGGGAGGGGGCCAAGAGACCCAGTACTTC.

The table lists this clonotype with a few counts. This chain connects TRBV7-9 to TRBJ2-1, with D possibly matching TRBD2 (5 bases). Trimming cost V 5 bases and J 12 bases, with 14 bases left between them. This CDR3 comprises 12 residues. CDR1 and CDR2 (germline): SEHNR, FQNEAQ (reference sequence). CDR3 nucleotides: TGTGCCAGCAGCCTCCTGGGCGCGGGGCAGTTCTTC. Its translation is CASSLLGAGQFF.

Comment on this clonotype: Its ends do not fully match the called genes, so a read error is possible. This chain joins TRBV20-1 and TRBJ1-4, with D uncertain. Germline V lookup: CDR1 DFQATT, CDR2 SNEGSKA (reference sequence). There are 12 residues in the CDR3. CDR3 nucleotide sequence: TGCAGTGCTAGGGTGAACACTGAAGAACTGTTTTTT. Translating gives CSARVNTEELFF.

This clonotype has a handful of counts. Since a much larger clone is just one base distant, this may be a read error. The chain employs TRBV3-1 and TRBJ2-3; tentative D call: TRBD2 (5 bases). Germline-derived CDR1 and CDR2 are LGHDT and YNNKEL (reference sequence). This CDR3 spans 14 amino acids. The CDR3, as DNA: TGTGCCAGCAGCCTGGACTTAGTCGCAGATACGCGGTATTTT. Translating gives CASSLDLVADTRYF.

This clonotype was seen ten or more times. The chain carries TRBV12-3 or TRBV12-4 and TRBJ2-3; a possible D gene is TRBD2 (6 bases). Deletions cut 2 bases from V and 1 base from J, with 7 bases between. The CDR3 runs 14 residues. The CDR3: CASSLREGTDTQYF. For the CDR3, the DNA is TGTGCCAGCAGTTTAAGGGAGGGCACAGATACGCAGTATTTT.

This clonotype was observed many times. This may be a read error, as it is one base from a much larger clone. This chain joins TRBV20-1 and TRBJ2-5, with D possibly TRBD1 on 9 matching bases. The V end lost 2 bases, the J end lost 9 bases, and 19 bases lay between the germline ends. CDR1 is DFQATT, CDR2 SNEGSKA, per germline (reference sequence). The length of the CDR3 is 14 residues. Written as DNA, the CDR3 is TGCAGTGCTAGACCTGGGACAGGGCGGGAGGCCCAGTACTTC. It specifies CSARPGTGREAQYF.

This clonotype appeared many times. The rearrangement uses TRBV4-2 and TRBJ2-2, with D tentatively TRBD1 (7 bases). The ends were cut back, 6 bases at V and 3 bases at J, with 20 bases in the middle. In germline, CDR1 is LGHNA, CDR2 YNFKEQ. This CDR3 has 17 residues. The CDR3 protein is CASSLEQGGGDTGELFF. Here the CDR3 DNA reads TGTGCCAGCAGTCTCGAACAAGGAGGGGGCGACACCGGGGAGCTGTTTTTT.

This clonotype was recorded at least ten times. A much bigger clone sits one base away, suggesting this may be a read error. The chain uses TRBV9 and TRBJ1-1, with 8 bases identical to TRBD1. V shed 0 bases and J 6 bases; nucleotides not matched to a gene: 7. Germline V CDR1 and CDR2: SGDLS, YYNGEE. The CDR3 runs 15 residues. The CDR3 is CASSVAGTGWSEAFF. CDR3 DNA sequence: TGTGCCAGCAGCGTAGCAGGGACAGGCTGGTCTGAAGCTTTCTTT. The full variable domain, with the rest looked up from reference TRBV9 and TRBJ1-1, is DSGVTQTPKHLITATGQRVTLRCSPRSGDLSVYWYQQSLDQGLQFLIQYYNGEERAKGNILERFSAQQFPDLHSELNLSSLELGDSALYFCASSVAGTGWSEAFFGQGTRLTVV.

Concerning this clonotype: A read error may produce the germline difference seen at one junction end. The rearrangement uses TRBV10-3 and TRBJ2-3; no definite D call. The germline V gene encodes CDR1 ENHRY and CDR2 SYGVKD. The CDR3 contains 15 residues. The CDR3: CAISDYGEGTDTQYF. The CDR3 coding sequence is TGTGCCATCAGTGATTACGGCGAAGGCACGGATACGCAGTATTTT.

V gene TRBV10-3 combines with J gene TRBJ2-3, with 8 positions matching TRBD1. After removal of 11 bases from V and 7 bases from J, the junction contained 11 bases not matched to a gene. The germline CDR1 and CDR2 sequences are ENHRY and SYGVKD. There are 13 residues in the CDR3. The CDR3 region has the DNA TGTGCCGCCGCGGGACAGGCGGTGAATACGCAGTATTTT. Its translation: CAAAGQAVNTQYF.

This clonotype came up many times. This sequence joins TRBV5-1 and TRBJ2-1; D is ambiguous. V gave up 4 bases and J gave up 0 bases, with 11 bases separating them. Germline V lookup: CDR1 SGHRS, CDR2 YFSETQ. CDR3 size: 15 residues. Here the CDR3 DNA reads TGCGCCAGCAGCCCTCGACCGAGCTCCTACAATGAGCAGTTCTTC. The encoded protein is CASSPRPSSYNEQFF. Combining the CDR3 with reference TRBV5-1 and TRBJ2-1 gives the whole variable domain KAGVTQTPRYLIKTRGQQVTLSCSPISGHRSVSWYQQTPGQGLQFLFEYFSETQRNKGNFPGRFSGRQFSNSRSEMNVSTLELGDSALYLCASSPRPSSYNEQFFGPGTRLTVL.

This clonotype was seen many times. Written as DNA, the CDR3 is TGCGCCAGCAGCTACTTCGACAGGGGAGTTAGAGCTTTCTTT. This translates into CASSYFDRGVRAFF. The chain has TRBV5-1 and TRBJ1-1, with 8 positions matching TRBD1. The CDR3 runs to 14 residues. Trimming at V came to 3 bases and at J to 10 bases, leaving 11 bases not matched to a gene. Germline CDR1 is SGHRS and CDR2 is YFSETQ.

The chain has TRBV6-6 and TRBJ2-2; D is possibly TRBD2 (5 bases). The germline V gene has CDR1 MNHNY and CDR2 SVGAGI (reference sequence). This CDR3 contains 13 residues. V was cut by 5 bases and J by 6 bases, with 10 bases left in between. The CDR3 reads CASSEAVAGELFF. The CDR3 nucleotides read TGTGCCAGCAGTGAAGCGGTGGCCGGGGAGCTGTTTTTT.